The clone carrying this T cell receptor (beta chain) showed up many times. The antigen remains undetermined. The iRepertoire nested amplicon-rescue multiplex PCR amplified TCR alpha and beta CDR3s from RNA. For one-step reverse transcription and amplification, about 90-400 ng of tissue mRNA or PBMC total RNA was used. One entry per CDR3 protein, called by TCRdb with MiXCR from the multiplex PCR reads. The sample comprises around 190,000 distinct CDR3 sequences, approximately 40% of which are singletons, and 4% to 6.5% rests with the top ten. These data originate in a study of glioma-infiltrating T cells. Broader study findings: CDR3 overlap between tissue and blood was very small. Non-neoplastic patients had below-expected tissue-blood divergence, while all gliomas exceeded expectation.

CDR3 length: 14 amino acids. CDR1 is MNHEY, CDR2 SMNVEV, per germline (reference sequence). V dropped 3 bases and J dropped 6 bases, with 12 bases sitting between them. This receptor was taken from a human donor with low-grade glioma or glioblastoma, undergoing nonglioma brain surgery, or in good health (not recorded which). The gene calls are TRBV27 and TRBJ1-5; D not resolved. Sequenced sample: glioma tissue, nonneoplastic brain tissue, or PBMCs (not recorded which). Written as DNA, the CDR3 is TGTGCCAGCAGTTTCGCGGGCGGCGGTCAGCCCCAGCATTTT. Its translation: CASSFAGGGQPQHF.